This T cell receptor (beta chain) was retrieved from a study of T cells in lung cancer brain metastases (dated by TCRdb to 2016 to 2018). Concerning the study at large: Most of the roughly 20 patients had a history of tobacco use, with a median of about 38 pack-years. About 90% of the 20 patients received no interval therapy between primary and metastasis resection. Median interval between primary and brain metastasis specimen acquisition was under 350 days. The study compared TCR beta CDR3 repertoires between fully resected primary non-small cell lung cancers and paired brain metastases. A cohort of approximately 20 patients was included, from whom 40 specimens were contributed, with one primary lung lesion and one brain metastasis obtained from each patient. A median age at first diagnosis of about 60 years was recorded for the patients, of whom about nine were male and some twelve were female. The average DNA integrity number was over 3.5 in both primary and metastatic specimens, and the two sites did not differ significantly.

Resection was performed in the patients for synchronous oligometastatic disease or for delayed recurrence of a solitary brain metastasis. Patients with a history of multiple malignancies were excluded so that cancers other than NSCLC would not be included. Tumor areas were macrodissected from several deparaffinized 9.5 to 10 um unstained sections guided by marked H&E slides. All specimens were fixed in formalin and embedded in paraffin (FFPE). The AllPrep DNA/RNA FFPE Kit was used for extraction of genomic DNA. About this clone: This receptor's antigen is unknown. No base qualities exist here, and no much larger clone lies one base off it.

Between roughly 2.24 and 5.5 ug genomic DNA was input per sample, and equal DNA input was given to paired samples. TCR beta libraries were constructed with the immunoSEQ hsTCRbeta Kit, which uses multiplexed V and J gene primers in two PCR steps. The pooled libraries, together with positive and negative controls, were sequenced on an Illumina MiSeq running a 100-cycle paired-end protocol. Processing in the source paper ran as follows. The immunoSEQ vendor processed the raw data into normalized, annotated TCR beta repertoire reports. Richness was defined as the number of unique clones by nucleotide sequence, and the iChao1 and Efron-Thisted estimators were used to extrapolate total richness. To characterize and compare the paired lesions, the analysis used Pielou's evenness, Simpson's index, the proportional abundance of the top-ten clones, and the Morisita overlap index. In its TCRdb copy, this immuneACCESS table keeps in-frame sequences only and misses some clones. Where compared with another copy, unresolved V genes explain less than half of these, and the others have no known cause. V and J calls and clone size come straight from that table; D and trimming were deduced from the DNA. Within this sample are fewer than 6,000 clones, with less than 90% of them counted one time only. Clones ranked in the top ten supply roughly 3% of the sample.

For CDR1 and CDR2, the germline V gene (reference sequence) lists GTSNPN and SVGIG. From cysteine to phenylalanine, the CDR3 is 15 amino acids long. The DNA shown is the 45-base CDR3, in frame from base 1. A distance of 21 bases separates the germline ends of V and J, which lose 0 bases and 12 bases respectively. The study at large found these results: The ten most abundant clones accounted for a significantly larger fraction of the repertoire in brain metastases than in primaries, which suggests clonal expansion. It was not possible to control for the effects of preoperative corticosteroids on T cell infiltration in brain metastases. Brain metastases contained significantly fewer unique productive clones than the paired primaries (median approximately 1,500 versus 4,300). Most clones were specific to a single lesion, and paired lesions overlapped only to a limited degree (mean Morisita index 0.23). Retrieval of the complete infiltrating T cell repertoire may have been prevented by DNA fragmentation in FFPE samples.

The TCR sequence derives from a woman aged 50 to 60 with non-small cell lung cancer. The sequenced material came from tumor tissue from the primary lung tumor. The sample's cell subset or site label, in plain terms: primary lung cancer lesion. The chain links TRBV30 with TRBJ1-3; the D gene remains uncertain. The DNA sequence is as follows: TGTGCCTGGAGTGTAATAGGGTACACAAGACGGATCATATATTTT. Translated, it gives CAWSVIGYTRRIIYF.